This T cell receptor beta chain was observed in a study of response to subunit inactivated influenza vaccine. V was clipped by 8 bases and J by 0 bases; unmatched bases: 12. Per the germline V gene, CDR1 is MNHEY and CDR2 is SMNVEV (reference sequence). The CDR3 extends over 17 amino acids. In its sample, this clonotype was seen a few times. Its specificity is unknown. One entry per CDR3 protein results from TCRdb running MiXCR on the RT-PCR reads. The table lists about 570,000 distinct CDR3 sequences, approximately 10% of them singletons. The study, taken as a whole, reports: Seasonal influenza vaccination, on each occasion, was suggested by the authors to recruit few new T cells.

Another study also made use of these data, one on T cells expressing NK-cell markers. Per that paper: UMIs accompanied the 5'RACE template switching by which TCR beta cDNA was made. The TCR beta repertoires originated in sorted CD3+CD56+NKG2C+, CD3+CD56+NKG2C- and CD3+CD56-NKG2C+ T cells.

The rearrangement links TRBV27 to TRBJ2-1, with TRBD2 matching 8 bases. The clonotype was recovered from a middle-aged man who received an inactivated influenza vaccine. Sample: PBMCs from blood, taken on the day of vaccination. CDR3 sequence (DNA): TGTGCCAGCCGACTCCGACTAGCGAGCAACTCCTACAATGAGCAGTTCTTC. It translates to CASRLRLASNSYNEQFF.